Below are 9 T cell receptor beta chains sequenced from a single sample in a study of beta chain features in type 1 diabetes. Study results and limitations: All four CD4+ subsets of Type 1 diabetes patients contained TCRB CDR3s that were moderately but significantly shorter.

All of the isolated RNA was reverse transcribed, so expressed TCRB transcripts were sequenced. Data came from immunoSEQ multiplex PCR; TCRdb stores just in-frame clones and leaves some out. Of 150,000 to 200,000 clones in the sample, approximately 62% are singletons; the top ten hold 0.08% to 0.1%. Antigen specificity for these receptors is unknown. Sequenced: naive CD4+ T cells from blood. The receptors stem from a man younger than 45 with type 1 diabetes.

The V call is TRBV30, the J call TRBJ1-2; the D is unclear. Trimming removed 2 bases from V and 4 bases from J, with 8 bases in between. The CDR3 sequence is 12 residues long. Germline-derived CDR1 and CDR2 are GTSNPN and SVGIG (reference sequence). CDR3 amino acids: CAWSSPVYGYTF. The CDR3 DNA reads TGTGCCTGGAGTAGCCCGGTCTATGGCTACACCTTC.

The chain couples TRBV10-3 to TRBJ2-6; D is uncertain. The ends were cut back, 3 bases at V and 0 bases at J, with 9 bases in the middle. The germline CDR1 and CDR2 sequences are ENHRY and SYGVKD. The CDR3 contains 16 residues. CDR3 amino acids: CAISDGPISGANVLTF. The CDR3 DNA is TGTGCCATCAGTGACGGGCCGATCTCTGGGGCCAACGTCCTGACTTTC.

About this clone: The sample contains more than one DNA sequence encoding this CDR3. J is TRBJ2-5 and V is TRBV9, with no clear D. CDR3 length equals 12 residues. The V end was cut by 3 bases, the J end by 5 bases, with 8 bases between. The germline V gene has CDR1 SGDLS and CDR2 YYNGEE. The DNA of the CDR3 is TGTGCCAGCAGCGGTTCCGGGGAGACCCAGTACTTC. This codes for CASSGSGETQYF.

This sequence joins TRBV9 and TRBJ1-2; possible D gene TRBD1, 6 bases. Germline V CDR1 and CDR2: SGDLS, YYNGEE. V lost 3 bases, J lost 4 bases, and 13 bases lay in between. This CDR3 has 14 amino acids. The CDR3 DNA is TGTGCCAGCAGCGGGACAGTCTGGTCCTATGGCTACACCTTC. The encoded protein is CASSGTVWSYGYTF. Based on the CDR3 plus reference TRBV9 and TRBJ1-2, the full variable domain is DSGVTQTPKHLITATGQRVTLRCSPRSGDLSVYWYQQSLDQGLQFLIQYYNGEERAKGNILERFSAQQFPDLHSELNLSSLELGDSALYFCASSGTVWSYGYTFGSGTRLTVV.

The V gene is TRBV29-1, the J gene TRBJ2-3; 13 nucleotides align to TRBD2. CDR1 SQVTM and CDR2 ANQGSEA come from the germline V gene. The V segment lost 6 bases and the J segment 5 bases; nucleotides outside the gene matches: 5. The CDR3 is made up of 14 amino acids. Written as DNA, the CDR3 is TGCAGCGTCGCGACTAGCGGGAGGAGAGATACGCAGTATTTT. Translated: CSVATSGRRDTQYF.

The V gene is TRBV9, the J gene TRBJ2-2; D unclear. The CDR3 has 12 residues. The germline V and J ends were trimmed by 4 bases and 8 bases, with 9 bases remaining between them. CDR1 and CDR2 (germline): SGDLS, YYNGEE. The CDR3: CASSLTSGELFF. In DNA, the CDR3 is TGTGCCAGCAGCTTAACTTCTGGGGAGCTGTTTTTT.

The chain combines TRBV5-4 with TRBJ2-5, with no clear D. Trimming removed 1 base at V and 5 bases at J, with 15 bases between. The CDR3 sequence is 15 residues long. CDR1 is SGHNT, CDR2 YYREEE, per germline (reference sequence). For the CDR3, the DNA is TGTGCCAGCAGCTTGAGAGGAGCCGAGGCGGAGACCCAGTACTTC. The encoded protein is CASSLRGAEAETQYF.

This chain uses TRBV29-1 with TRBJ2-3; D remains unclear. Between the trimmed V and J ends, which lost 4 bases and 6 bases, there was a span of 14 bases. CDR3 length: 13 amino acids. Germline CDR1 SQVTM, CDR2 ANQGSEA. The chain's CDR3 is CSVGDGTTDTQYF. The CDR3 coding sequence is TGCAGCGTTGGAGACGGAACTACGGATACGCAGTATTTT.

The V call is TRBV7-6, the J call TRBJ2-7, with a weak D call TRBD1 (5 bases). Looked up from germline, CDR1 is SGHVS and CDR2 is FNYEAQ. The length of the CDR3 is 13 residues. The ends were cut back, 2 bases at V and 4 bases at J, with 9 bases in the middle. CDR3 protein: CASSLKGEYEQYF. Written as DNA, the CDR3 is TGTGCCAGCAGCTTAAAAGGGGAATACGAGCAGTACTTC.